Below, 28 T cell receptor beta chains from the same sample are listed, as sequenced in a study of Graves' ophthalmopathy and Graves' hyperthyroidism (dated by TCRdb to the late 2010s). TCRdb names Illumina HiSeq 2000 as the instrument used. TCR beta CDR3 regions were amplified from RNA transcripts for repertoire sequencing. HTBI primers and the Qiagen OneStep RT-PCR kit were used in a first-round RT-PCR, which was followed by a second-round multiplex PCR, size selection and purification. The public reads were run again by TCRdb, first through fastp at Q25 and then through MiXCR, and only productive beta chains were kept. Entries that share a CDR3 protein sequence are merged under the most common genes and DNA. This sample holds 680,000 or so distinct CDR3 sequences; roughly 20% were observed only once. Jointly, the top ten make up approximately 7% of the sample. The source material was peripheral blood. These TCRs come from a woman aged 18 to 35 with stable Graves' hyperthyroidism. Some clones in this sample may be carry-over from other donors' samples. Donor details come from another sample of the same person, matched by shared clones.

This clonotype appeared many times. This chain's CDR3 is CASSLAPDTGELFF. The DNA of the CDR3 is TGTGCCAGCAGCTTAGCTCCGGACACCGGGGAGCTGTTTTTT. This chain links TRBV11-1 with TRBJ2-2; D gene ambiguous. Per germline, CDR1 SGHAT and CDR2 FQDESV (reference sequence). Deletions cut 0 bases from V and 3 bases from J, with 5 bases between. The CDR3 runs 14 residues.

This clonotype showed up just a few times. This chain connects TRBV12-5 to TRBJ2-2, with 10 bases that match TRBD1. CDR3 size: 15 residues. The junction had 7 bases not matched to a gene; V was cut back by 5 bases and J by 7 bases. The V gene's germline CDR1 is LGHNT and CDR2 FRNRAP. The DNA for the CDR3 is TGTGCTAGTGGTATTCGGACAGGGGGGGACGGGGAGCTGTTTTTT. It yields the protein CASGIRTGGDGELFF.

The J gene is TRBJ1-1, the V gene TRBV12-3 or TRBV12-4; D possibly corresponds to TRBD1 (6 bases). Trimming removed 5 bases from V and 5 bases from J, with 15 bases in between. The CDR3 consists of 14 residues. The CDR3 region is CASSPTGSVTEAFF. In DNA form, the CDR3 reads TGTGCCAGCAGTCCCACAGGGTCTGTGACTGAAGCTTTCTTT.

This clonotype was counted at least ten times. The rearrangement joins TRBV30 to TRBJ1-1; a possible D gene is TRBD1 (6 bases). Trimming cost V 5 bases and J 1 base, with 14 bases left between them. The germline gives CDR1 GTSNPN, CDR2 SVGIG (reference sequence). CDR3 length: 14 amino acids. CDR3 loop: CAWSTIQGNTEAFF. The CDR3 DNA reads as TGTGCCTGGTCGACAATACAGGGGAACACTGAAGCTTTCTTT.

As regards this clonotype: A much more abundant neighbour one base away suggests this may be a read error. This chain uses TRBV28 with TRBJ1-2; TRBD1 might be the D (5 bases). The germline V gene has CDR1 MDHEN and CDR2 SYDVKM. The CDR3 loop spans 12 amino acids. The CDR3 bases are TGTGCCAGCAGTTGGACAACGAATGGCCACACCTTC. Translating gives CASSWTTNGHTF.

To note about this clonotype: A clone one base away is much larger, so this may be a read error. V usage is TRBV7-9 and J usage is TRBJ2-5; no definite D call. Looked up from germline, CDR1 is SEHNR and CDR2 is FQNEAQ (reference sequence). V lost 3 bases to trimming and J lost 2 bases, with 10 bases between them. CDR3 size: 14 residues. The DNA of the CDR3 is TGTGCCAGCAGCTTTAGCCATGCACAAGAGACCCAGTACTTC. Translated: CASSFSHAQETQYF.

The chain carries TRBV5-6 and TRBJ1-2; TRBD1 might be the D (6 bases). The ends were cut back, 4 bases at V and 1 base at J, with 11 bases in the middle. Germline V CDR1 and CDR2: SGHDT, YYEEEE. The CDR3 covers 14 residues. The CDR3, as DNA: TGTGCCAGCAGCCTATCGGACAGTAACTATGGCTACACCTTC. This gives the protein CASSLSDSNYGYTF.

Notes on this clonotype: Compared with germline, one end of the junction differs, possibly owing to a read error. CDR3 amino acids: CASSKQEGTPQHF. The CDR3 bases are TGCGCCAGCAGCAAACAGGAGGGCACGCCCCAGCATTTT. The chain is built from TRBV6-1 and TRBJ1-5, with a tentative D call TRBD1 (5 bases). Germline V gives CDR1 MNHNS, CDR2 SASEGT. This CDR3 comprises 13 residues.

The sample holds many counts of this clonotype. V usage is TRBV6-2 or TRBV6-3 and J usage is TRBJ2-7; the match to TRBD2 covers 9 bases. Trimming at V came to 4 bases and at J to 0 bases, leaving 1 base not matched to a gene. The CDR3 sequence is 14 residues long. The V gene's germline CDR1 is MNHEY and CDR2 SVGEGT. CDR3 nucleotides: TGTGCCAGCAGTTGGACTAGCGACTCCTACGAGCAGTACTTC. Protein: CASSWTSDSYEQYF.

This clonotype has a count of ten or more. The rearrangement joins TRBV2 to TRBJ2-7, with a possible D match to TRBD2 (6 bases). V lost 2 bases, J lost 4 bases, and 15 bases lay in between. Germline V CDR1 and CDR2: SNHLY, FYNNEI. CDR3 length: 15 amino acids. CDR3 loop: CASSEHPGAGYEQYF. The CDR3 nucleotides read TGTGCCAGCAGTGAACACCCAGGAGCGGGTTACGAGCAGTACTTC.

This clonotype was seen many times. The rearrangement links TRBV2 to TRBJ2-2; TRBD1 agrees at 8 bases. V dropped 4 bases and J dropped 6; count of bases not matched to a gene: 7. CDR3 length equals 15 residues. The germline gives CDR1 SNHLY, CDR2 FYNNEI. The CDR3 sequence is CASSADRVLAGELFF. Written as DNA, the CDR3 is TGTGCCAGCAGTGCGGACAGGGTTTTGGCCGGGGAGCTGTTTTTT.

This clonotype appeared a few times. This chain uses TRBV6-1 with TRBJ1-1, with TRBD1 matching over 8 bases. From germline, CDR1 is MNHNS and CDR2 SASEGT. The CDR3 spans 16 residues. V lost 5 bases to trimming and J lost 0 bases; unmatched junction nucleotides: 8. CDR3 amino acids: CASSRTGLSVNTEAFF. CDR3 nucleotides: TGTGCCAGCAGTAGGACAGGGTTAAGCGTGAACACTGAAGCTTTCTTT.

This clonotype came up a few times. The rearrangement joins TRBV7-8 to TRBJ1-1, with a weak D call TRBD1 (5 bases). Trimming took 5 bases from V and 11 from J, leaving 18 bases between them. Germline assignment: CDR1 SGHVS and CDR2 FQNEAQ. The CDR3 runs to 13 residues. The CDR3 coding sequence is TGTGCCAGCAGCACAACGGGCAGGGCCTTTGCTTTCTTT. Translated: CASSTTGRAFAFF.

This clonotype was detected ten times or more. This chain uses TRBV11-1 with TRBJ2-7, with D perhaps given as TRBD1 or TRBD2 (6 bases each). Germline CDR1 is SGHAT and CDR2 is FQDESV (reference sequence). The V end was cut by 3 bases, the J end by 2 bases, with 11 bases between. The CDR3 consists of 14 residues. The CDR3 region has the DNA TGTGCCAGCAGCTTTCGGGGGCCGGCCTACGAGCAGTACTTC. As protein: CASSFRGPAYEQYF.

This clonotype was picked up many times. The chain uses TRBV27 and TRBJ2-7; no firm D call. The V and J ends lost 3 bases and 0 bases respectively, with 12 bases between them. Per germline, CDR1 MNHEY and CDR2 SMNVEV (reference sequence). This CDR3 has 15 residues. The CDR3 DNA is TGTGCCAGCAGTTTTTCTGCGTACAGCTCCTACGAGCAGTACTTC. Its translation: CASSFSAYSSYEQYF.

This clonotype was seen many times. This chain links TRBV6-1 with TRBJ1-5; 8 bases agree with TRBD1. The CDR3 contains 15 residues. Germline V gene lookup returns CDR1 MNHNS and CDR2 SASEGT. V shed 4 bases, J shed 0 bases, and the junction held 2 bases outside the gene matches. This chain's CDR3 is CASSAGQASNQPQHF. The CDR3 DNA reads as TGTGCCAGCAGTGCGGGACAGGCTAGCAATCAGCCCCAGCATTTT.

This clonotype was recorded many times. The chain is built from TRBV6-5 and TRBJ2-7; D perhaps matches TRBD1 (6 bases). The V gene lost 2 bases and the J gene lost 4 bases, with 15 bases spanning the gap. The CDR3 totals 15 residues. Germline V gene sequence: CDR1 MNHEY, CDR2 SVGAGI. The CDR3 region has the DNA TGTGCCAGCAGTTACGAGTCCAGGGGTGCGTACGAGCAGTACTTC. Its translation is CASSYESRGAYEQYF.

This clonotype was counted at least ten times. This chain joins TRBV28 and TRBJ1-2; no clear D. V lost 4 bases to trimming and J lost 5 bases, with 17 bases between them. Germline V gene sequence: CDR1 MDHEN, CDR2 SYDVKM. This CDR3 region has 15 residues. The CDR3 loop is CASSSPAWAPYGYTF. The CDR3 DNA reads as TGTGCCAGCAGTTCCCCCGCGTGGGCGCCGTATGGCTACACCTTC.

The chain uses TRBV6-5 and TRBJ2-7; 11 positions match TRBD2. Losses at the gene ends were 2 bases for V and 7 bases for J; bases not matched to a gene: 1. This CDR3 comprises 13 residues. CDR1 MNHEY and CDR2 SVGAGI come from the germline V gene. CDR3 sequence reads: CASSYRLAGEQYF. The CDR3 coding sequence is TGTGCCAGCAGTTACAGACTAGCGGGAGAGCAGTACTTC.

This clonotype was seen at least ten times. The chain's CDR3 is CASTVGLNSGNTIYF. The CDR3 DNA follows: TGTGCCAGCACCGTCGGACTGAACTCTGGAAACACCATATATTTT. The chain combines TRBV12-3 or TRBV12-4 with TRBJ1-3; D gene uncertain. The length of the CDR3 is 15 residues. Trimming shortened V by 7 bases and J by 0 bases, and 13 bases separated the two germline ends.

V and J are TRBV6-1 and TRBJ1-1; a possible D gene is TRBD1 (5 bases). With 7 bases removed from V and 1 base from J, the gap between germline ends came to 10 bases. There are 13 residues in the CDR3. Per the germline V gene, CDR1 is MNHNS and CDR2 is SASEGT. The CDR3: CASMEGWNTEAFF. The CDR3 coding sequence is TGTGCCAGCATGGAGGGGTGGAACACTGAAGCTTTCTTT.

Remarks on this clonotype: At one end, the junction sequence differs from germline, possibly due to a read error. V usage is TRBV5-1 and J usage is TRBJ2-2; D may be TRBD1 or TRBD2 (5 bases each). CDR3 length equals 16 residues. Germline assignment: CDR1 SGHRS and CDR2 YFSETQ. As DNA, the CDR3 is TGCGCCAGCAGCTTGACGACAGTGACGAACACCGGGGAGCTGTGTTTT. Encoded protein: CASSLTTVTNTGELCF.

On this clonotype: A much larger clone differs from this one at a single base, so this may be a read error. The chain carries TRBV6-1 and TRBJ1-6; D remains ambiguous. Germline lookup yields CDR1 MNHNS and CDR2 SASEGT. The CDR3 has 15 amino acids. The CDR3 region is CASSEALWGGSHLHF. As DNA, the CDR3 is TGTGCCAGCAGTGAAGCGCTCTGGGGTGGTTCACACCTCCACTTT.

Ten or more counts support this clonotype. This sequence joins TRBV12-3 or TRBV12-4 and TRBJ2-2; D uncertain. The CDR3 loop spans 15 amino acids. V gave up 5 bases and J gave up 0 bases, with 10 bases separating them. Here the CDR3 reads CASSPTIANTGELFF. The CDR3 DNA follows: TGTGCCAGCAGTCCGACAATCGCGAACACCGGGGAGCTGTTTTTT.

This clonotype was observed at least ten times. The chain couples TRBV14 to TRBJ1-6; no firm D call. The CDR3 spans 15 residues. Germline CDR1 SGHDN, CDR2 FVKESK. The V end lost 3 bases, the J end lost 8 bases, and 14 bases lay between the germline ends. The DNA of the CDR3 is TGTGCCAGCAGCCAGGAGCAAGGGTCCCATTCACCCCTCCACTTT. The encoded protein is CASSQEQGSHSPLHF.

V usage is TRBV12-3 or TRBV12-4 and J usage is TRBJ2-7; TRBD1 aligns across 12 bases. This CDR3 comprises 15 residues. V lost 6 bases to trimming and J lost 7 bases; unmatched junction nucleotides: 10. This CDR3 reads CASSPTGQGAREQYF. The CDR3 coding sequence is TGTGCCAGCAGCCCGACGGGACAGGGGGCGCGGGAGCAGTACTTC.

This chain joins TRBV9 and TRBJ2-1, with 9 positions matching TRBD2. This CDR3 is 17 amino acids long. From germline, CDR1 is SGDLS and CDR2 YYNGEE. The V and J ends lost 4 bases and 0 bases, in that order; junction bases with no gene match: 8. This CDR3 reads CASSSQREALSYNEQFF. The CDR3 coding sequence is TGTGCCAGCAGCTCCCAGCGGGAGGCCCTCTCCTACAATGAGCAGTTCTTC.

This clonotype was recorded at least ten times. The gene calls are TRBV28 and TRBJ1-6; the D gene is possibly TRBD1 (6 bases). Germline V gene lookup returns CDR1 MDHEN and CDR2 SYDVKM. V lost 6 bases and J 5 bases, leaving 14 bases between the germline ends. The CDR3 sequence is 15 residues long. The CDR3 here is CASRFGTTDNSPLHF. The DNA for the CDR3 is TGTGCCAGCAGGTTTGGGACAACGGATAATTCACCCCTCCACTTT.